Presented here are 29 T cell receptor beta chains from one specimen sequenced in a study of T-cell memory formation after mild COVID-19. One entry per CDR3 protein, called by TCRdb with MiXCR from the 5' RACE reads. In the table there are roughly 300,000 distinct CDR3 sequences, under 8.5% of which are singletons. The sequencing sample was made of PBMCs or a T cell subset sorted from them (not recorded which). All receptors come from a man between 18 and 35 years old who had mild COVID-19 (a few samples of this study predate the infection). Cell type and time point are not known.

To note about this clonotype: Being one base from a much bigger clone, this may be a read error. The chain recombines TRBV5-1 with TRBJ2-1, with 12 bases identical to TRBD1. Germline V CDR1 and CDR2: SGHRS, YFSETQ. The length of the CDR3 is 14 residues. CDR3 sequence: CASSFGTGGNEQLF. CDR3 in DNA: TGCGCCAGCAGCTTTGGGACAGGGGGCAATGAGCAGTTATTC.

The V and J genes are TRBV20-1 and TRBJ1-2; 7 bases are shared with TRBD1. From germline, CDR1 is DFQATT and CDR2 SNEGSKA (reference sequence). The trim removed 6 bases at V and 8 bases at J, leaving 9 bases unmatched. The CDR3 consists of 12 residues. CDR3 DNA sequence: TGCAGTGCACTGACAGGGCTTGGGGGCTACACCTTC. Its protein product is CSALTGLGGYTF.

The V and J genes are TRBV11-2 and TRBJ2-7; D gene ambiguous. Trimming removed 3 bases from V and 6 bases from J, with 15 bases in between. Germline CDR1 SGHAT, CDR2 FQNNGV. This CDR3 region has 14 residues. CDR3: CASSFSQGPGEQYF. The CDR3 nucleotides are TGTGCCAGCAGCTTCTCCCAAGGACCGGGCGAGCAGTACTTC.

The chain employs TRBV4-1 and TRBJ1-3; tentatively, D is TRBD1 (6 bases). Germline values: CDR1 MGHRA, CDR2 YSYEKL. The V end lost 0 bases, the J end lost 4 bases, and 13 bases lay between the germline ends. The CDR3 runs to 16 residues. CDR3 sequence: CASSQDPGGEGNTIYF. The CDR3 bases are TGCGCCAGCAGCCAAGATCCCGGGGGCGAGGGAAACACCATATATTTT.

As regards this clonotype: The junction does not match germline at one end; this may be a read error. The V call is TRBV7-3, the J call TRBJ1-2; weak D call: TRBD1 (6 bases). Germline V gene sequence: CDR1 SGHTA, CDR2 FQGTGA. This CDR3 has 13 residues. The CDR3 here is CASSPNHTGRRSF. The CDR3 region has the DNA TGTGCCAGCAGCCCCAATCATACAGGGAGAAGGTCCTTC.

This clonotype was recorded a few times. The chain uses TRBV20-1 and TRBJ2-3; TRBD2 matches 10 bases. Per the germline V gene, CDR1 is DFQATT and CDR2 is SNEGSKA (reference sequence). This CDR3 has 15 residues. V lost 2 bases to trimming and J lost 5 bases; unmatched junction nucleotides: 7. CDR3 sequence reads: CSARNGGTSVDTQYF. DNA of the CDR3: TGCAGTGCTAGAAACGGAGGGACTAGCGTAGATACGCAGTATTTT.

The chain recombines TRBV7-2 with TRBJ2-1; 11 bases are shared with TRBD2. Germline V gene data show CDR1 as SGHTA and CDR2 as FQGNSA. This CDR3 is 15 amino acids long. V was clipped by 4 bases and J by 6 bases; unmatched bases: 5. Written as DNA, the CDR3 is TGTGCCAGCAGCTACCGACTAGCGGGGACCAATGAGCAGTTCTTC. Protein sequence: CASSYRLAGTNEQFF.

This clonotype was recorded a few times. The rearrangement joins TRBV3-1 to TRBJ2-3, with 8 bases matching TRBD2. J lost 4 bases, V lost 0 bases, and 9 bases had no gene match. There are 17 residues in the CDR3. Germline V gene data show CDR1 as LGHDT and CDR2 as YNNKEL (reference sequence). The CDR3 sequence is CASSQDTAGDASDTQYF. For the CDR3, the DNA is TGTGCCAGCAGCCAAGATACAGCGGGGGATGCGTCAGATACGCAGTATTTT.

The J gene is TRBJ1-1, the V gene TRBV11-2, with 7 positions matching TRBD1. J gave up 8 bases and V 6 bases, and 12 bases lay outside the gene matches. The CDR3 totals 14 residues. In germline, CDR1 is SGHAT, CDR2 FQNNGV. The CDR3, as DNA: TGTGCCAGCAGTGCAGGGCGTTCAGGGGGAGAAGCTTTCTTT. It is translated as CASSAGRSGGEAFF.

This clonotype was found a few times. V usage is TRBV7-2 and J usage is TRBJ2-1; 12 bases line up with TRBD2. In germline, CDR1 is SGHTA, CDR2 FQGNSA. This CDR3 is built from 15 residues. Trimming removed 8 bases from V and 3 bases from J; junction bases left unmatched: 5. The CDR3, as DNA: TGTGCCAGCGGCGCGGGACTAGCGGGCTACAATGAGCAGTTCTTC. This encodes CASGAGLAGYNEQFF.

This chain uses TRBV12-3 or TRBV12-4 with TRBJ2-5; D uncertain. Deletions cut 1 base from V and 4 bases from J, with 10 bases between. The CDR3 has 14 amino acids. The CDR3 region has the DNA TGTGCCAGCAGTTTAGTAGGCCTGGGAGAGACCCAGTACTTC. Translating gives CASSLVGLGETQYF.

The J gene is TRBJ2-7, the V gene TRBV12-3 or TRBV12-4, with D perhaps TRBD1 or TRBD2 (6 bases each). The CDR3 spans 15 residues. The germline V and J ends were trimmed by 4 bases and 2 bases, with 15 bases remaining between them. The CDR3, as DNA: TGTGCCAGCAGTTCGTGGAGGGGGGACACCTACGAGCAGTACTTC. Its protein is CASSSWRGDTYEQYF.

This clonotype was detected a few times. The rearrangement uses TRBV20-1 and TRBJ1-1; 7 nucleotides line up with TRBD1. V lost 3 bases and J lost 2; bases outside the gene matches: 3. This CDR3 contains 13 residues. CDR1 DFQATT and CDR2 SNEGSKA come from the germline V gene (reference sequence). The CDR3 bases are TGCAGTGCTAGTAGGGACAGAAACACTGAAGCTTTCTTT. It is translated as CSASRDRNTEAFF.

Concerning this clonotype: Since a much larger clone is just one base distant, this may be a read error. The chain links TRBV7-2 to TRBJ2-5, with 7 bases that match TRBD2. This CDR3 is 15 amino acids long. Per germline, CDR1 SGHTA and CDR2 FQGNSA. Trimming cost V 1 base and J 9 bases; bases outside gene matches: 11. CDR3: CASSLGSGGEWPQYF. DNA of the CDR3: TGTGCCAGCAGCTTAGGATCGGGGGGTGAATGGCCCCAGTACTTC.

This clonotype was seen only a few times. The gene calls are TRBV4-3 and TRBJ1-1, with D possibly being TRBD1 (5 bases). Germline V gene lookup returns CDR1 LGHNA and CDR2 YSLEER. Deletions cut 3 bases from V and 2 bases from J, with 13 bases between. This CDR3 comprises 15 residues. The CDR3 DNA is TGCGCCAGCAGCCACACCGGGACGGCAAACACTGAAGCTTTCTTT. Its protein is CASSHTGTANTEAFF.

V and J are TRBV7-2 and TRBJ2-2; D is unclear. Germline V gives CDR1 SGHTA, CDR2 FQGNSA. Trimming left V 3 bases short and J 8 bases short, with 4 bases between. The CDR3 has 11 residues. CDR3 DNA sequence: TGTGCCAGCAGCTTCGGGGGGGAGCTGTTTTTT. This sequence encodes CASSFGGELFF. The variable domain in full, completed from reference TRBV7-2 and TRBJ2-2, reads GAGVSQSPSNKVTEKGKDVELRCDPISGHTALYWYRQSLGQGLEFLIYFQGNSAPDKSGLPSDRFSAERTGGSVSTLTIQRTQQEDSAVYLCASSFGGELFFGEGSRLTVL.

The chain recombines TRBV6-1 with TRBJ2-7, with D maybe TRBD2 (6 bases). The CDR3 totals 15 residues. From germline, CDR1 is MNHNS and CDR2 SASEGT. V was trimmed by 3 bases and J by 2 bases, leaving 14 bases between them. The CDR3 loop reads CASSDGGRLTYEQYF. CDR3 sequence (DNA): TGTGCCAGCAGTGACGGAGGGCGCCTAACCTACGAGCAGTACTTC.

The V and J genes are TRBV10-3 and TRBJ2-1; the match to TRBD2 covers 7 bases. The V gene's germline CDR1 is ENHRY and CDR2 SYGVKD. J lost 4 bases, V lost 0 bases, and 3 bases had no gene match. The CDR3 has 15 residues. The CDR3 DNA reads as TGTGCCATCAGTGAGTCGGCTAGCGGATACAATGAGCAGTTCTTC. It codes for CAISESASGYNEQFF.

The chain combines TRBV2 with TRBJ1-1; D is uncertain. CDR1 is SNHLY and CDR2 is FYNNEI in the germline V gene. The CDR3 sequence is 10 residues long. V gave up 3 bases and J gave up 8 bases, with 4 bases separating them. CDR3 nucleotide sequence: TGTGCCAGCAGTGACAGGGAAGCTTTCTTT. It codes for CASSDREAFF.

This clonotype was observed a few times. This chain connects TRBV12-3 or TRBV12-4 to TRBJ1-2; D gene uncertain. This CDR3 region has 14 residues. V was shortened by 5 bases and J by 0 bases, with 10 bases between the two germline ends. DNA for the CDR3: TGTGCCAGCAGTGGCGACACGGCTAACTATGGCTACACCTTC. The encoded protein is CASSGDTANYGYTF.

In this sample, this clonotype turned up many times. This chain connects TRBV5-1 to TRBJ2-7, with TRBD2 matching over 9 bases. The V and J ends lost 2 bases and 0 bases, in that order; junction bases with no gene match: 3. Germline CDR1 reads SGHRS; CDR2 reads YFSETQ. There are 15 residues in the CDR3. The CDR3 here is CASSFISGGSYEQYF. The CDR3 DNA sequence: TGCGCCAGCAGCTTTATTAGCGGGGGCTCCTACGAGCAGTACTTC. The variable domain in full, with the rest retrieved from reference TRBV5-1 and TRBJ2-7, is KAGVTQTPRYLIKTRGQQVTLSCSPISGHRSVSWYQQTPGQGLQFLFEYFSETQRNKGNFPGRFSGRQFSNSRSEMNVSTLELGDSALYLCASSFISGGSYEQYFGPGTRLTVT.

At least ten counts were recorded for this clonotype. The chain is built from TRBV7-2 and TRBJ2-2, with a tentative D call TRBD1 (5 bases). With 2 bases removed from V and 3 bases from J, the gap between germline ends came to 13 bases. Per the germline V gene, CDR1 is SGHTA and CDR2 is FQGNSA. CDR3 size: 16 residues. DNA of the CDR3: TGTGCCAGCAGCTTAAGGGGTACTACCTACACCGGGGAGCTGTTTTTT. Encoded protein: CASSLRGTTYTGELFF. The full variable domain, rest sourced from reference TRBV7-2 and TRBJ2-2, is GAGVSQSPSNKVTEKGKDVELRCDPISGHTALYWYRQSLGQGLEFLIYFQGNSAPDKSGLPSDRFSAERTGGSVSTLTIQRTQQEDSAVYLCASSLRGTTYTGELFFGEGSRLTVL.

This clonotype was counted only a few times. The V gene is TRBV7-9, the J gene TRBJ1-2, with TRBD1 matching over 8 bases. The V gene end was trimmed by 4 bases and the J gene end by 6 bases; junction bases not matched to a gene: 7. The length of the CDR3 is 14 residues. Germline CDR1 reads SEHNR; CDR2 reads FQNEAQ (reference sequence). The CDR3 reads CASSSLTGDDGYTF. The CDR3 DNA follows: TGTGCCAGCAGCTCTTTGACAGGGGATGATGGCTACACCTTC.

The J gene is TRBJ2-3, the V gene TRBV11-2; 10 bases map to TRBD2. V lost 10 bases and J lost 5; bases outside the gene matches: 9. In germline, CDR1 is SGHAT, CDR2 FQNNGV. CDR3 length: 14 residues. The CDR3 loop is CATQRGGGGDTQYF. The CDR3 coding sequence is TGTGCCACTCAGCGGGGGGGCGGGGGAGATACGCAGTATTTT. Combining the CDR3 with reference TRBV11-2 and TRBJ2-3 gives the whole variable domain EAGVAQSPRYKIIEKRQSVAFWCNPISGHATLYWYQQILGQGPKLLIQFQNNGVVDDSQLPKDRFSAERLKGVDSTLKIQPAKLEDSAVYLCATQRGGGGDTQYFGPGTRLTVL.

This clonotype occurred many times. This chain links TRBV3-1 with TRBJ2-5; D is possibly TRBD1 (6 bases). V was shortened by 1 base and J by 4 bases, with 10 bases between the two germline ends. The CDR3 is 14 amino acids. Looked up from germline, CDR1 is LGHDT and CDR2 is YNNKEL (reference sequence). The CDR3 protein is CASSQGRRGETQYF. In DNA form, the CDR3 reads TGTGCCAGCAGCCAAGGGCGCAGGGGAGAGACCCAGTACTTC.

This clonotype has more than one count but fewer than ten. This chain uses TRBV5-1 with TRBJ2-3, with 12 bases that match TRBD1. The CDR3 is 16 amino acids. V lost 2 bases to trimming and J lost 5 bases; unmatched junction nucleotides: 6. In germline, CDR1 is SGHRS, CDR2 YFSETQ. Here the CDR3 reads CASSLGTGGLGDTQYF. DNA for the CDR3: TGCGCCAGCAGCTTAGGGACAGGGGGCTTGGGAGATACGCAGTATTTT.

The genes are TRBV7-2 and TRBJ1-1, with 10 bases lining up with TRBD1. The germline CDR1 and CDR2 sequences are SGHTA and FQGNSA. J was trimmed by 7 bases and V by 3 bases; bases with no gene match: 8. The CDR3 covers 15 residues. CDR3 amino acids: CASSFLDRGVFEAFF. CDR3 bases: TGTGCCAGCAGCTTCTTGGACAGGGGGGTTTTTGAAGCTTTCTTT.

This clonotype has at least ten counts. The CDR3 nucleotides read TGTGCCAGCAGCCGGACAGGGGGGCGGCAGCCCCAGCATTTT. As protein: CASSRTGGRQPQHF. The J gene is TRBJ1-5, the V gene TRBV12-3 or TRBV12-4; 10 bases are a match to TRBD1. Trimming removed 6 bases from V and 7 bases from J; junction bases left unmatched: 6. CDR3 size: 14 residues.

In this sample, this clonotype turned up a few times. The rearrangement links TRBV5-1 to TRBJ1-1, with D maybe TRBD1 (6 bases). Trimming pared 1 base from V and 5 bases from J, leaving 9 bases between. CDR3 length: 13 amino acids. Per the germline V gene, CDR1 is SGHRS and CDR2 is YFSETQ. Here the CDR3 reads CASSLRGKTEAFF. In nucleotides, the CDR3 is TGCGCCAGCAGCTTGAGGGGGAAGACTGAAGCTTTCTTT.